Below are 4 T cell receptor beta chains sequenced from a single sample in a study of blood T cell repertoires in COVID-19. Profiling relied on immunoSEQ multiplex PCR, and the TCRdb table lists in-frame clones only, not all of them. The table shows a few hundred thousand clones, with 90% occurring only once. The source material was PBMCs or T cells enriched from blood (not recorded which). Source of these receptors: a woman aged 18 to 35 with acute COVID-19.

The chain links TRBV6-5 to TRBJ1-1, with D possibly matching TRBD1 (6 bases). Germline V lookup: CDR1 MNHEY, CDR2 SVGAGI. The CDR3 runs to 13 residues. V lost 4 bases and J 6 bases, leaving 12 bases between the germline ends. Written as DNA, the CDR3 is TGTGCCAGCAGTTTAGACAGGCTCGCTGAAGCTTTCTTT. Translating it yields CASSLDRLAEAFF.

The CDR3 nucleotides are TGTGCCAGCAGTTTACGGACACAAAATGAAAAACTGTTTTTT. Protein sequence: CASSLRTQNEKLFF. The rearrangement uses TRBV28 and TRBJ1-4, with TRBD1 as a possible D gene (5 bases). The CDR3 runs to 14 residues. CDR1 is MDHEN and CDR2 is SYDVKM in the germline V gene. Trimming stripped 2 bases from V and 5 bases from J, with 9 bases between.

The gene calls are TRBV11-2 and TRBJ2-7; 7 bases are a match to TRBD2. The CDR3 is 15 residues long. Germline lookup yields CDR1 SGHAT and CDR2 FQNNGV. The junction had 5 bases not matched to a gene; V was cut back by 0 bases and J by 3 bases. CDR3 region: CASSLDDSGVYEQYF. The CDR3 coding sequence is TGTGCCAGCAGCTTAGATGACAGCGGGGTCTACGAGCAGTACTTC.

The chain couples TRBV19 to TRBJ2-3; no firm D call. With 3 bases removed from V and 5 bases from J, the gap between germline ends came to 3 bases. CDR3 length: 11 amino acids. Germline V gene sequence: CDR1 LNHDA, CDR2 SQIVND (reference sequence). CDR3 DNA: TGTGCCAGTAGTATTCTAGATACGCAGTATTTT. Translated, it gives CASSILDTQYF.